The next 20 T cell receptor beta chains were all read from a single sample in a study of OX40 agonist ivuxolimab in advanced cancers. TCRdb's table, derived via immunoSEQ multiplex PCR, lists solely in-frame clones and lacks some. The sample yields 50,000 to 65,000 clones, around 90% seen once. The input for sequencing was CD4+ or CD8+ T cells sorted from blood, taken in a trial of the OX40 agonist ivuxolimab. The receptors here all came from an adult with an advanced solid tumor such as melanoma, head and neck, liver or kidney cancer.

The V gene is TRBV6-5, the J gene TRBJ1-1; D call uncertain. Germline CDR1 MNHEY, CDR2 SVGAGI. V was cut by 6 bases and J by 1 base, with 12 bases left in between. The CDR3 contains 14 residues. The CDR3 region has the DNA TGTGCCAGCAGCCTCTCGATCCCGAACACTGAAGCTTTCTTT. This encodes CASSLSIPNTEAFF.

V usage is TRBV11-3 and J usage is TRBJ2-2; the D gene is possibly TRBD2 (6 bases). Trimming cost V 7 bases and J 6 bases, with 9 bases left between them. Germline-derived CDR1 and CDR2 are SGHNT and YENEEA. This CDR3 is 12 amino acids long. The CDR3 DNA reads TGTGCCAGCACAGGGACTTCCGGGGAGCTGTTTTTT. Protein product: CASTGTSGELFF.

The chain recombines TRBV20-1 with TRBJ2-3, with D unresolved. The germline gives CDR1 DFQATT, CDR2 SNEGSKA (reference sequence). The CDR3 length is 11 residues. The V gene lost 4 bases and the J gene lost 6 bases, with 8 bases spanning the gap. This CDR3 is CSAIVGDTQYF. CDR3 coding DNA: TGCAGTGCTATAGTAGGGGATACGCAGTATTTT.

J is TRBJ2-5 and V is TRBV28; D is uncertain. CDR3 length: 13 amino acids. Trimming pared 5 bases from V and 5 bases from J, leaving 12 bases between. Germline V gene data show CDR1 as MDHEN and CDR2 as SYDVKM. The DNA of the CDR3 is TGTGCCAGCAGTCCAGACCGACCGGAGACCCAGTACTTC. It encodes CASSPDRPETQYF.

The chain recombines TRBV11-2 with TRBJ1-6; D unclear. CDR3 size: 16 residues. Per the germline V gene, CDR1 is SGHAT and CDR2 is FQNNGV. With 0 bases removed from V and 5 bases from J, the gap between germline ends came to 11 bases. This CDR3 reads CASSLDRASNNSPLHF. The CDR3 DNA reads TGTGCCAGCAGCTTAGATCGTGCCAGCAATAATTCACCCCTCCACTTT.

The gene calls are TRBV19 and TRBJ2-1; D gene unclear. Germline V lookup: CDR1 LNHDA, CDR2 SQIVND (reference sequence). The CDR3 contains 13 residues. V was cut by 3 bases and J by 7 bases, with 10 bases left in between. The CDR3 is CASSIMGWNEQFF. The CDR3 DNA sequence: TGTGCCAGTAGTATTATGGGGTGGAATGAGCAGTTCTTC.

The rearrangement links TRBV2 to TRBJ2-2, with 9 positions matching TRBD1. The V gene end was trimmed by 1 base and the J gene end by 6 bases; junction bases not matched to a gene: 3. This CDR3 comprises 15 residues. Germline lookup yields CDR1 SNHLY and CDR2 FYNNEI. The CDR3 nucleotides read TGTGCCAGCAGTGAAGGACAGGGGGTTGCCGGGGAGCTGTTTTTT. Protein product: CASSEGQGVAGELFF. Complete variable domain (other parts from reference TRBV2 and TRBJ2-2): EPEVTQTPSHQVTQMGQEVILRCVPISNHLYFYWYRQILGQKVEFLVSFYNNEISEKSEIFDDQFSVERPDGSNFTLKIRSTKLEDSAMYFCASSEGQGVAGELFFGEGSRLTVL.

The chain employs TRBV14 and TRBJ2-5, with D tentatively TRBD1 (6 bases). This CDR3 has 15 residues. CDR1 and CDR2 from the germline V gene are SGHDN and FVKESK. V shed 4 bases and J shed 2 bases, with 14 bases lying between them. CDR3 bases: TGTGCCAGCAGCCGACTATTACAGGGACAAGAGACCCAGTACTTC. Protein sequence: CASSRLLQGQETQYF. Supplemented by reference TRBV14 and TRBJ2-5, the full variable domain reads EAGVTQFPSHSVIEKGQTVTLRCDPISGHDNLYWYRRVMGKEIKFLLHFVKESKQDESGMPNNRFLAERTGGTYSTLKVQPAELEDSGVYFCASSRLLQGQETQYFGPGTRLLVL.

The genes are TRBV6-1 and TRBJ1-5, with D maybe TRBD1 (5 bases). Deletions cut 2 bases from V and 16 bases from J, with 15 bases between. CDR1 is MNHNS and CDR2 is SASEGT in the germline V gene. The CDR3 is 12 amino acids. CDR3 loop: CASSERGGKLHF. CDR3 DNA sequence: TGTGCCAGCAGTGAAAGGGGAGGGAAGCTTCATTTT.

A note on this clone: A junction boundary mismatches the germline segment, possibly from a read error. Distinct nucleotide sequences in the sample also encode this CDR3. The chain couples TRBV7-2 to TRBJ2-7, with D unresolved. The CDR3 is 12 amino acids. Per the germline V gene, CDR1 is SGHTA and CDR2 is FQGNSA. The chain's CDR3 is CASSLEVGEQYF. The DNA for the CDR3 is TGTGCCAGCAGTTTAGAGGTAGGCGAGCAGTACTTC.

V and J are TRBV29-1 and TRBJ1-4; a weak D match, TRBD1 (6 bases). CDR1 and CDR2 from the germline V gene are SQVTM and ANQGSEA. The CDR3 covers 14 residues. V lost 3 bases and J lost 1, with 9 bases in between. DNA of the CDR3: TGCAGCGTTGATAAACAGGGAACTAATGAAAAACTGTTTTTT. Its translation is CSVDKQGTNEKLFF.

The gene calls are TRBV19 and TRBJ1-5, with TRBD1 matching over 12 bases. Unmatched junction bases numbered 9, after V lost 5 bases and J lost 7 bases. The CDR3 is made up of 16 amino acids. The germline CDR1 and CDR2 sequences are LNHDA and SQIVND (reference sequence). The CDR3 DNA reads TGTGCCAGTAGTGTCTCCGGGACAGGGGGCGTACAGCCCCAGCATTTT. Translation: CASSVSGTGGVQPQHF.

The CDR3 DNA is TGTGCCAGCAGAATAATGAGCTCTGGAAACACCATATATTTT. It translates to CASRIMSSGNTIYF. V and J are TRBV28 and TRBJ1-3; D ambiguous. V lost 6 bases and J 0 bases, leaving 9 bases between the germline ends. This CDR3 spans 14 amino acids. Per germline, CDR1 MDHEN and CDR2 SYDVKM.

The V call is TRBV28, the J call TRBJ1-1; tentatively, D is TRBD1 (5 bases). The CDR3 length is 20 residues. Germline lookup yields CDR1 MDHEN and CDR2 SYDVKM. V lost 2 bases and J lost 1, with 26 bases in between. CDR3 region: CASSLISASGLGRQNTEAFF. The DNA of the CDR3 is TGTGCCAGCAGTTTAATTTCTGCGTCCGGTTTGGGACGGCAGAACACTGAAGCTTTCTTT.

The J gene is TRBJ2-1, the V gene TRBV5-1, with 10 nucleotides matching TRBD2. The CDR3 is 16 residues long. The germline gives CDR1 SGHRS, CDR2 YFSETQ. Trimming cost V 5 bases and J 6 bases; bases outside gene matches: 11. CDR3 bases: TGCGCCAGCAGTATTCCTAGCGGGAGTGGGTTCAATGAGCAGTTCTTC. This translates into CASSIPSGSGFNEQFF.

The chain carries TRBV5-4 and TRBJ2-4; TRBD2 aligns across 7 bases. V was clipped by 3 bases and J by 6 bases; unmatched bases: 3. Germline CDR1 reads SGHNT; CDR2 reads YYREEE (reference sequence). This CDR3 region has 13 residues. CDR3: CASSSGRRNIQYF. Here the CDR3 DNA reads TGTGCCAGCAGCTCCGGGAGGAGAAACATTCAGTACTTC.

CDR3: CASSPRLAGNTYEQYF. The CDR3 bases are TGTGCCAGCTCACCAAGGCTAGCGGGGAATACCTACGAGCAGTACTTC. V usage is TRBV18 and J usage is TRBJ2-7; 9 nucleotides agree with TRBD2. From germline, CDR1 is KGHSH and CDR2 LQKENI. The length of the CDR3 is 16 residues. The junction had 7 bases not matched to a gene; V was cut back by 2 bases and J by 2 bases.

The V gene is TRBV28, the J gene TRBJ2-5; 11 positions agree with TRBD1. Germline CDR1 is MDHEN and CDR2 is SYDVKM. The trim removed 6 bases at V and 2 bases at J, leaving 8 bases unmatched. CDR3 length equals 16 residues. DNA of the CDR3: TGTGCCAGCAGACGAGGGGACAGGGGGAAACAAGAGACCCAGTACTTC. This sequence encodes CASRRGDRGKQETQYF. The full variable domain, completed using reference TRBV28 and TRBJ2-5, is DVKVTQSSRYLVKRTGEKVFLECVQDMDHENMFWYRQDPGLGLRLIYFSYDVKMKEKGDIPEGYSVSREKKERFSLILESASTNQTSMYLCASRRGDRGKQETQYFGPGTRLLVL.

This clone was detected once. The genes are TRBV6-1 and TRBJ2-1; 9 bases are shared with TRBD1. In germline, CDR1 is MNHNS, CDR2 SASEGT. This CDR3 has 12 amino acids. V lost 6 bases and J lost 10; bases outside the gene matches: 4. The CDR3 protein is CASSHDRGEQFF. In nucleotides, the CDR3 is TGTGCCAGCAGCCACGACAGGGGGGAGCAGTTCTTC.

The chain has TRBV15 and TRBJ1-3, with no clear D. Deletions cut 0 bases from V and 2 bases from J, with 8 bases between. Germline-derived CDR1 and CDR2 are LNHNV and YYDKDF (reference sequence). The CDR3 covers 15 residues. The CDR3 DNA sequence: TGTGCCACCAGCAGAGATTGGGGTGCTGGAAACACCATATATTTT. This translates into CATSRDWGAGNTIYF.